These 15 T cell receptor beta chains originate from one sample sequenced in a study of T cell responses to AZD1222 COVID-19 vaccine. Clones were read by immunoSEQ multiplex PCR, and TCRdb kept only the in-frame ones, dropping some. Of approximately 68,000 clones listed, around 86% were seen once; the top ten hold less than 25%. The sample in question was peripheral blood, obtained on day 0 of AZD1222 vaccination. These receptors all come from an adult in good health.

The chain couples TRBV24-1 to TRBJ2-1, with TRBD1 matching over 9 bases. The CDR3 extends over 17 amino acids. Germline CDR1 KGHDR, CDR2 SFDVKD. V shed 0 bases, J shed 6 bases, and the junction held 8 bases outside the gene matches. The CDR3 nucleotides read TGTGCCACCAGTGATTTGAGTTTTGGGACAGGGTCCAATGAGCAGTTCTTC. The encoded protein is CATSDLSFGTGSNEQFF.

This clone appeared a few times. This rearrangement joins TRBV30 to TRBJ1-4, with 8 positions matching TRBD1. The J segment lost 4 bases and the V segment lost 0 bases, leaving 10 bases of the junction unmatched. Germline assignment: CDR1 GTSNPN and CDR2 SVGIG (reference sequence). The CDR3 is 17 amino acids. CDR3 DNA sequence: TGTGCCTGGAGTGTACGGGGGGACAGGCGAATTAATGAAAAACTGTTTTTT. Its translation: CAWSVRGDRRINEKLFF.

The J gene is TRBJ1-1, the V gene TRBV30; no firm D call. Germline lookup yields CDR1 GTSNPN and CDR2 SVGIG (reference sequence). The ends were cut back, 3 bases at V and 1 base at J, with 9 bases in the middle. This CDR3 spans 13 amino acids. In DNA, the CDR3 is TGTGCCTGGAGCGGATCTGAGAACACTGAAGCTTTCTTT. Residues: CAWSGSENTEAFF.

The CDR3, as DNA: TGTGCCAGCAGCTCGGGACAGTCCTCTGGAAACACCATATATTTT. Its translation is CASSSGQSSGNTIYF. The chain joins TRBV7-8 to TRBJ1-3; TRBD1 agrees at 7 bases. Germline CDR1 SGHVS, CDR2 FQNEAQ. The junction had 3 bases not matched to a gene; V was cut back by 4 bases and J by 0 bases. This CDR3 contains 15 residues. The entire variable domain, with the rest obtained from reference TRBV7-8 and TRBJ1-3, is as follows: GAGVSQSPRYKVAKRGQDVALRCDPISGHVSLFWYQQALGQGPEFLTYFQNEAQLDKSGLPSDRFFAERPEGSVSTLKIQRTQQEDSAVYLCASSSGQSSGNTIYFGEGSWLTVV.

CDR3 DNA: TGTGCCAGCAGTTACTCGCGCGGGACAGGGGTTTCTGGCTACACCTTC. This codes for CASSYSRGTGVSGYTF. The V call is TRBV6-5, the J call TRBJ1-2; 10 nucleotides match TRBD1. The CDR3 spans 16 residues. CDR1 is MNHEY and CDR2 is SVGAGI in the germline V gene. Losses at the gene ends were 0 bases for V and 7 bases for J; bases not matched to a gene: 8.

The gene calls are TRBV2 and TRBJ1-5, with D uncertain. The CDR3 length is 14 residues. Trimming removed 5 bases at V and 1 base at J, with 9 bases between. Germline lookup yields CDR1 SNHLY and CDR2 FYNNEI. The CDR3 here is CASSMSASNQPQHF. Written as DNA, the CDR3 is TGTGCCAGCAGTATGTCAGCGAGCAATCAGCCCCAGCATTTT.

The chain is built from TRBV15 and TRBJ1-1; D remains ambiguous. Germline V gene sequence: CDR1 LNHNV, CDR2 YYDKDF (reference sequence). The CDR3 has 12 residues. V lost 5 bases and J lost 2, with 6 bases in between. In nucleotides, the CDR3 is TGTGCCACCAGCCCCCACAACACTGAAGCTTTCTTT. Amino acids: CATSPHNTEAFF.

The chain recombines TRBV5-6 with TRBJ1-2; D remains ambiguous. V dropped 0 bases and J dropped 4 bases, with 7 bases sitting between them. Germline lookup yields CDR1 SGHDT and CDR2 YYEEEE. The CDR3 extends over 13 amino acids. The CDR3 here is CASSLEEVYGYTF. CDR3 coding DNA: TGTGCCAGCAGCTTGGAAGAGGTCTATGGCTACACCTTC. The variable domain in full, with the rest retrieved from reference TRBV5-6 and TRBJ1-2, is DAGVTQSPTHLIKTRGQQVTLRCSPKSGHDTVSWYQQALGQGPQFIFQYYEEEERQRGNFPDRFSGHQFPNYSSELNVNALLLGDSALYLCASSLEEVYGYTFGSGTRLTVV.

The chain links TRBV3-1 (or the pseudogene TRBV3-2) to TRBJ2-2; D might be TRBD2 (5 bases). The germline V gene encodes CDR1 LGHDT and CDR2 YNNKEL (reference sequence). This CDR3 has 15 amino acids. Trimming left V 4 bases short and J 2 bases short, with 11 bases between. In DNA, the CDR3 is TGTGCCAGCAGCCCCGTCACGGGAAACACCGGGGAGCTGTTTTTT. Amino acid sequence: CASSPVTGNTGELFF.

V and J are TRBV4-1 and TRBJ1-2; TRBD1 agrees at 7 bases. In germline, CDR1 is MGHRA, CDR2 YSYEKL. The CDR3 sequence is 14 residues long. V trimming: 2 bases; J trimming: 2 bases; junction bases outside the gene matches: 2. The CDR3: CASSQTGANYGYTF. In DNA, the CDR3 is TGCGCCAGCAGCCAAACAGGGGCCAACTATGGCTACACCTTC.

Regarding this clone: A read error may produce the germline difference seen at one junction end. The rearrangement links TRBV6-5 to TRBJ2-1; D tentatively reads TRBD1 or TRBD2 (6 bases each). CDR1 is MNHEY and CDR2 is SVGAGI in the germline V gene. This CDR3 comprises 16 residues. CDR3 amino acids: CASSYVRGPSHNEQFF. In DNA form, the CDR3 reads TGTGCCAGCAGTTACGTCCGGGGGCCCTCCCACAATGAGCAGTTCTTC.

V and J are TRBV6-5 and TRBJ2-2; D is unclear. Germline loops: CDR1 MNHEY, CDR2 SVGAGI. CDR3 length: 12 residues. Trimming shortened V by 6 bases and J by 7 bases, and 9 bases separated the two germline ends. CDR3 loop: CASRTMVGELFF. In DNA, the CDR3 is TGTGCCAGCAGGACGATGGTCGGGGAGCTGTTTTTT.

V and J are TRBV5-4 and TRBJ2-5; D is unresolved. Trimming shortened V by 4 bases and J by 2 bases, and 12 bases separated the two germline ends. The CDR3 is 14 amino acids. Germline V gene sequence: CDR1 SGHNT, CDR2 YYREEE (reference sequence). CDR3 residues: CASSTPGSQETQYF. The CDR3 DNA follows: TGTGCCAGCAGCACCCCAGGCAGTCAAGAGACCCAGTACTTC.

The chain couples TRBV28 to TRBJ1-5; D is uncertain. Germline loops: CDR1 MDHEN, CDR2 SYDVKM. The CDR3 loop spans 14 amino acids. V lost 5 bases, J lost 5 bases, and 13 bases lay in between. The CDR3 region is CASSMLRLDQPQHF. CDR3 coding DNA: TGTGCCAGCAGTATGCTGCGCCTCGATCAGCCCCAGCATTTT. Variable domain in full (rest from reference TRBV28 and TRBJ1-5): DVKVTQSSRYLVKRTGEKVFLECVQDMDHENMFWYRQDPGLGLRLIYFSYDVKMKEKGDIPEGYSVSREKKERFSLILESASTNQTSMYLCASSMLRLDQPQHFGDGTRLSIL.

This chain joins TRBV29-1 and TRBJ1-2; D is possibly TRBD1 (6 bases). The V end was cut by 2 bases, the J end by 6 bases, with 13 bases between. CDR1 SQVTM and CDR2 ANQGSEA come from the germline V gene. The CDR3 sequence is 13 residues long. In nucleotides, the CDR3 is TGCAGCGTTGAACCCGTCAGGGGAGATGGCTACACCTTC. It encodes CSVEPVRGDGYTF.